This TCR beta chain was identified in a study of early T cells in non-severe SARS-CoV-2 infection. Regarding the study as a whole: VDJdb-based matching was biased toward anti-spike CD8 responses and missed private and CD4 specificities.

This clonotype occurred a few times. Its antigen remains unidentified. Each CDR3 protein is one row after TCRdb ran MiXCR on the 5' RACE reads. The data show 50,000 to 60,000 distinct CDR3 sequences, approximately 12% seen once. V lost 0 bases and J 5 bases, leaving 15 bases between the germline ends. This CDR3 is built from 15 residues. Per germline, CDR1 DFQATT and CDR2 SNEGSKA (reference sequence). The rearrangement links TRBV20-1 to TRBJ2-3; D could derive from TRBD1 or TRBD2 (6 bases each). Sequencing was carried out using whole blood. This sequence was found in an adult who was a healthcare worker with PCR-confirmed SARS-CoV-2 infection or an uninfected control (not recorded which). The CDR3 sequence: CSARDRGLKGDTQYF. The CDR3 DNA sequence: TGCAGTGCTAGAGATCGGGGGCTTAAGGGAGATACGCAGTATTTT.